The clone carrying this T cell receptor (beta chain) was recorded a few times. Its cognate antigen is unknown. Sample time point: patch test 1, 2 weeks after DPC sensitization. The treatment is: therapeutic diphenylcyclopropenone sensitization with weekly scalp DPC. These data come from a study of human T cells and chemical hapten exposure. Study outcomes and limitations: The study found that DPC sensitization did not change TCRs above 1 in 1000 frequency.

From the RACE reads, TCRdb called clonotypes with MiXCR, one entry per CDR3 protein. The sample has about 120,000 distinct CDR3 sequences, roughly an eighth seen once. Sequencing was performed on whole blood, taken in connection with sensitization to the hapten diphenylcyclopropenone (DPC). This TCR was sampled from a woman aged 45-60 years with alopecia areata. Some clones in this sample may be carry-over from other donors' samples.

The CDR3 reads CASSGQDRVTTEAFF. For the CDR3, the DNA is TGTGCCAGCAGCGGGCAGGACAGGGTAACAACTGAAGCTTTCTTT. The chain is built from TRBV5-4 and TRBJ1-1; 8 nucleotides match TRBD1. Unmatched junction bases numbered 10, after V lost 4 bases and J lost 5 bases. Germline loops: CDR1 SGHNT, CDR2 YYREEE (reference sequence). This CDR3 has 15 residues.